A selection of T cell receptor beta chains follows, all from one sample in a study of blood T cell repertoires in COVID-19. Generated by immunoSEQ multiplex PCR, the TCRdb table keeps only in-frame clones and is missing some. The data show 100,000 to 150,000 clones, with 85% seen just once and 27% held by the top ten. Sequenced: peripheral blood. The receptors were gathered from a woman aged 80 or over with acute or convalescent COVID-19. Each CDR3 is given with its conserved first and last residue. A D gene is named only where the DNA matches it firmly. A clone size is listed for some rows: how often the clone was seen (once, few, many), or a class if it is expanded.

D	size	V	J	CDR3	DNA
NA	NA	TRBV3-1/TRBV3-2	TRBJ2-2	CASSQNLGGGELFF	TGTGCCAGCAGCCAAAACCTCGGGGGCGGGGAGCTGTTTTTT
NA	NA	TRBV18	TRBJ1-1	CASSPTLSGTEAFF	TGTGCCAGCTCACCAACGTTGTCGGGTACTGAAGCTTTCTTT
NA	NA	TRBV25-1	TRBJ1-1	CASSPPRGREEMNTEAFF	TGTGCCAGCAGTCCACCTAGGGGCAGGGAGGAAATGAACACTGAAGCTTTCTTT
TRBD1	NA	TRBV19	TRBJ2-5	CASSIRGRTGPQETQYF	TGTGCCAGTAGTATAAGAGGGCGGACAGGTCCCCAAGAGACCCAGTACTTC
NA	NA	TRBV3-1/TRBV3-2	TRBJ1-5	CASSQDSVQPQHF	TGTGCCAGCAGCCAAGATAGCGTTCAGCCCCAGCATTTT
NA	NA	TRBV6-1	TRBJ1-5	CASSDRGSGNQPQHF	TGTGCCAGCAGTGATAGGGGGTCGGGCAATCAGCCCCAGCATTTT
TRBD1	NA	TRBV3-1/TRBV3-2	TRBJ1-1	CASSKTGSTTEAFF	TGTGCCAGCAGCAAGACAGGGTCGACCACTGAAGCTTTCTTT
TRBD1	NA	TRBV6-5	TRBJ1-2	CASSYSDRVDGYTF	TGTGCCAGCAGTTACTCCGACAGGGTCGACGGCTACACCTTC
TRBD1	NA	TRBV10-3	TRBJ2-7	CAISTGQGGIYEQYF	TGTGCCATCAGTACTGGACAGGGGGGCATCTACGAGCAGTACTTC
NA	NA	TRBV6-5	TRBJ2-2	CASTSWGGLTGELFF	TGTGCCAGCACCTCCTGGGGGGGCCTTACCGGGGAGCTGTTTTTT
NA	NA	TRBV24-1	TRBJ1-3	CATSDSRQGNTIYF	TGTGCCACCAGTGATTCCCGACAGGGAAACACCATATATTTT
NA	few	TRBV9	TRBJ2-2	CASSAMGGSAGELFF	TGTGCCAGCAGCGCAATGGGGGGTAGCGCCGGGGAGCTGTTTTTT
TRBD1	NA	TRBV27	TRBJ1-1	CASSAGGTTEAFF	TGTGCCAGCAGTGCAGGGGGGACCACTGAAGCTTTCTTT
NA	NA	TRBV6-5	TRBJ1-4	CASRARSTGEKLFF	TGTGCCAGCAGAGCAAGGTCGACGGGTGAAAAACTGTTTTTT
NA	NA	TRBV18	TRBJ2-5	CASSPNTGNRQVETQYF	TGTGCCAGCTCACCAAATACCGGGAACCGTCAGGTAGAGACCCAGTACTTC
TRBD1	NA	TRBV5-8	TRBJ2-5	CASSPRMGQGEKTQYF	TGTGCCAGCAGCCCCCGGATGGGACAGGGGGAAAAGACCCAGTACTTC
NA	NA	TRBV9	TRBJ1-3	CASSVGWPEAGNTIYF	TGTGCCAGCAGCGTAGGATGGCCAGAGGCTGGAAACACCATATATTTT
NA	NA	TRBV7-9	TRBJ2-2	CASSLGANTGELFF	TGTGCCAGCAGCTTAGGAGCGAACACCGGGGAGCTGTTTTTT
TRBD2	NA	TRBV25-1	TRBJ2-3	CASSNPPSGGEGGTQYF	TGTGCCAGCAGTAACCCTCCTAGCGGGGGCGAGGGAGGGACGCAGTATTTT
TRBD1	NA	TRBV18	TRBJ1-3	CASHRGTEGNTIYF	TGTGCCAGCCACCGGGGGACAGAGGGGAACACCATATATTTT
NA	NA	TRBV25-1	TRBJ1-3	CASSEGRVVGNTIYF	TGTGCCAGCAGTGAAGGCAGGGTCGTAGGAAACACCATATATTTT
NA	NA	TRBV5-4	TRBJ1-3	CASSLDLHSSGNTIYF	TGTGCCAGCAGCTTGGACCTTCACTCCTCTGGAAACACCATATATTTT
NA	NA	TRBV12-5	TRBJ1-6	CASGPLGQPNSPLHF	TGTGCTAGTGGTCCCCTCGGACAGCCTAATTCACCCCTCCACTTT
NA	NA	TRBV7-6	TRBJ2-7	CASSAGGYEQYF	TGTGCCAGCAGTGCGGGTGGGTACGAGCAGTACTTC
NA	once	TRBV19	TRBJ2-1	CASTPRGGNFNEQFF	TGTGCCAGTACCCCTCGAGGGGGAAATTTCAATGAGCAGTTCTTC
NA	NA	TRBV11-2	TRBJ1-1	CASSLDMATEAFF	TGTGCCAGCAGCTTAGATATGGCCACTGAAGCTTTCTTT
NA	NA	TRBV25-1	TRBJ1-2	CASVKAGGRFYTF	TGTGCCAGCGTGAAGGCTGGCGGAAGGTTCTACACCTTC
TRBD2	NA	TRBV29-1	TRBJ2-5	CSVVSSGGGKTQYF	TGCAGCGTTGTGTCTAGCGGGGGGGGAAAGACCCAGTACTTC
NA	NA	TRBV6-2/TRBV6-3	TRBJ2-6	CASSPLTPTGANVLTF	TGTGCCAGCAGTCCCCTAACCCCGACTGGGGCCAACGTCCTGACTTTC
NA	NA	TRBV6-5	TRBJ1-2	CASSYVSGQSGYTF	TGTGCCAGCAGTTACGTATCGGGTCAGAGCGGCTACACCTTC
NA	NA	TRBV12-3/TRBV12-4	TRBJ2-1	CASKKMRTNEQFF	TGTGCCAGCAAAAAAATGCGTACCAATGAGCAGTTCTTC
NA	NA	TRBV7-3	TRBJ2-5	CASSPQGTETQYF	TGTGCCAGCAGCCCACAGGGAACGGAGACCCAGTACTTC
NA	NA	TRBV6-5	TRBJ2-5	CASSYSTGTWGTQYF	TGTGCCAGCAGTTACTCGACCGGGACATGGGGGACCCAGTACTTC
TRBD1	NA	TRBV7-8	TRBJ1-3	CASSFKSQTGTAPLESGNTIYF	TGTGCCAGCAGCTTCAAATCCCAGACGGGGACAGCGCCTTTGGAGTCTGGAAACACCATATATTTT
NA	NA	TRBV6-5	TRBJ1-2	CASSYSRLSGNYGYTF	TGTGCCAGCAGTTACTCGCGTCTTTCGGGGAACTATGGCTACACCTTC
NA	once	TRBV19	TRBJ1-5	CASRRGGPGDQPQHF	TGTGCCAGTAGGAGAGGCGGGCCAGGGGATCAGCCCCAGCATTTT
TRBD1	NA	TRBV10-3	TRBJ1-1	CAISGWDRLMNTEAFF	TGTGCCATCAGTGGATGGGACAGGTTGATGAACACTGAAGCTTTCTTT
NA	few	TRBV6-1	TRBJ1-5	CASSEGADQPQHF	TGTGCCAGCAGTGAGGGGGCGGATCAGCCCCAGCATTTT
NA	NA	TRBV28	TRBJ1-1	CASSFGGYTEAFF	TGTGCCAGCAGTTTCGGAGGATACACTGAAGCTTTCTTT
TRBD2	NA	TRBV28	TRBJ2-7	CASRGTTGEQYF	TGTGCCAGCCGGGGGACTACGGGAGAGCAGTACTTC
TRBD2	NA	TRBV4-2	TRBJ2-5	CASSQDLGGGQETQYF	TGTGCCAGCAGCCAAGATCTCGGCGGGGGCCAAGAGACCCAGTACTTC
NA	NA	TRBV9	TRBJ1-3	CASSVGGTAGNTIYF	TGTGCCAGCAGCGTCGGGGGGACGGCTGGAAACACCATATATTTT
NA	NA	TRBV5-5	TRBJ1-1	CASSSFKRGQNTEAFF	TGTGCCAGCAGCTCTTTTAAGAGGGGACAGAACACTGAAGCTTTCTTT
NA	few	TRBV2	TRBJ1-5	CASSETNRVEPQHF	TGTGCCAGCAGTGAAACTAACAGGGTGGAGCCCCAGCATTTT
NA	NA	TRBV24-1	TRBJ1-2	CATSDRGGESYGYTF	TGTGCCACCAGTGATAGGGGAGGGGAGAGCTATGGCTACACCTTC
NA	NA	TRBV28	TRBJ1-2	CASRLPLAYGYTF	TGTGCCAGCAGACTCCCCCTAGCATATGGCTACACCTTC
NA	NA	TRBV7-2	TRBJ1-2	CASSLVSRGSPPGYTF	TGTGCCAGCAGCTTAGTTAGTAGAGGGTCTCCGCCTGGCTACACCTTC
TRBD1	NA	TRBV5-5	TRBJ1-2	CASSLGDREHGYTF	TGTGCCAGCAGCTTGGGCGACAGGGAGCATGGCTACACCTTC
TRBD1	NA	TRBV7-2	TRBJ1-3	CASSSTGAGNTIYF	TGTGCCAGCAGCTCGACAGGGGCAGGAAACACCATATATTTT
NA	NA	TRBV2	TRBJ2-7	CASSDDKTYIYEQYF	TGTGCCAGCAGCGATGACAAAACCTATATCTACGAGCAGTACTTC
TRBD1	NA	TRBV6-2/TRBV6-3	TRBJ1-1	CASSYPFATGVF	TGTGCCAGCAGTTACCCGTTCGCGACAGGGGTCTTT
TRBD1	NA	TRBV7-3	TRBJ2-1	CASRRDRGDNEQFF	TGTGCCAGCAGACGGGACAGGGGGGACAATGAGCAGTTCTTC
TRBD1	NA	TRBV3-1/TRBV3-2	TRBJ1-2	CASSQGQLYGYTF	TGTGCCAGCAGCCAGGGACAGCTCTATGGCTACACCTTC